The entry that follows covers one T cell receptor (beta chain) sequence. As yet, its antigen is unknown. This sample is drawn from a study of T cell responses to AZD1222 COVID-19 vaccine. Germline V CDR1 and CDR2: MDHEN, SYDVKM. V lost 2 bases and J lost 9, with 10 bases in between. The CDR3 contains 12 residues. TCRdb's table, derived via immunoSEQ multiplex PCR, lists solely in-frame clones and lacks some. The top ten clones hold about 21% of a sample with 50,000 to 70,000 clones, 85% of them seen once. Study-wide results and limits: Vaccine-associated CD4 TCRs spanned spike, dominant at 160-218 and 743-854. Repertoires were collected only later (after the peak T cell response had occurred). Per reports, nearly half of all spike-specific TCRs target regions that are unmutated in variants. White British people made up most donors, females outnumbered males, and clonal diversity was possibly underestimated.

V and J are TRBV28 and TRBJ1-1; D possibly corresponds to TRBD1 (6 bases). The clonotype was recovered from an adult in good health. Sequences were derived from peripheral blood, sampled on day 0 of MenACWY control vaccination. The chain's CDR3 is CASSLVGGKAFF. In DNA form, the CDR3 reads TGTGCCAGCAGTTTAGTCGGGGGCAAAGCTTTCTTT.